One and the same sample provided the 31 T cell receptor beta chains below, sequenced in a study of shared T cell receptors in the human thymus. Clones were read by immunoSEQ multiplex PCR, and TCRdb kept only the in-frame ones, dropping some. The repertoire consists of roughly 550,000 clones, with 78% occurring once and the leading ten covering 0.013%. The sample also formed part of further work on human thymus T cells.

Sequencing was carried out using thymocytes. The receptors come from a boy under two years old with a congenital heart defect.

The chain recombines TRBV27 with TRBJ1-5; 8 nucleotides line up with TRBD1. Germline CDR1 and CDR2: MNHEY and SMNVEV (reference sequence). V dropped 3 bases and J dropped 3; count of bases not matched to a gene: 10. The CDR3 sequence is 17 residues long. The CDR3 protein is CASSFTDGQGNNQPQHF. In nucleotides, the CDR3 is TGTGCCAGCAGTTTCACCGACGGACAGGGAAACAATCAGCCCCAGCATTTT.

CDR3 sequence (DNA): TGTGCCAGCAGTCGCGGACAGGCCTACGAGCAGTACTTC. It translates to CASSRGQAYEQYF. V usage is TRBV6-5 and J usage is TRBJ2-7; TRBD1 aligns across 7 bases. V shed 5 bases, J shed 2 bases, and the junction held 3 bases outside the gene matches. CDR3 length: 13 residues. CDR1 and CDR2 (germline): MNHEY, SVGAGI.

The chain's CDR3 is CASSLSGGKTYEQYF. In nucleotides, the CDR3 is TGTGCCAGCAGTTTGTCTGGCGGGAAAACCTACGAGCAGTACTTC. The genes are TRBV28 and TRBJ2-7; a weak D match, TRBD2 (6 bases). The CDR3 extends over 15 amino acids. V was trimmed by 3 bases and J by 2 bases, leaving 14 bases between them. Germline CDR1 and CDR2: MDHEN and SYDVKM.

V is TRBV6-1 and J is TRBJ1-5, with D tentatively TRBD1 (5 bases). V lost 9 bases to trimming and J lost 3 bases, with 9 bases between them. CDR3 size: 12 residues. From germline, CDR1 is MNHNS and CDR2 SASEGT. The CDR3 bases are TGTGCCAGTGGACACAACAATCAGCCCCAGCATTTT. This sequence encodes CASGHNNQPQHF.

This chain joins TRBV5-6 and TRBJ2-7, with 7 bases that match TRBD1. Germline assignment: CDR1 SGHDT and CDR2 YYEEEE. CDR3 size: 17 residues. V shed 10 bases, J shed 6 bases, and the junction held 25 bases outside the gene matches. CDR3 amino acids: CARPTGEVGGSAGEQYF. The CDR3 DNA sequence: TGTGCCCGACCTACAGGGGAAGTCGGCGGGTCGGCCGGCGAGCAGTACTTC.

The chain recombines TRBV7-6 with TRBJ2-7; 9 bases are shared with TRBD2. Germline CDR1 and CDR2: SGHVS and FNYEAQ. V lost 5 bases and J lost 6; bases outside the gene matches: 11. The CDR3 is 15 amino acids. In DNA form, the CDR3 reads TGTGCCAGCAGCCTATCCGGGACTAGCACCTCCGAGCAGTACTTC. Its protein product is CASSLSGTSTSEQYF.

The gene calls are TRBV7-9 and TRBJ2-1; tentatively, D is TRBD2 (5 bases). With 0 bases removed from V and 8 bases from J, the gap between germline ends came to 11 bases. The CDR3 totals 14 residues. CDR1 is SEHNR and CDR2 is FQNEAQ in the germline V gene (reference sequence). The CDR3 here is CASSLADLGDEQFF. The CDR3, as DNA: TGTGCCAGCAGCTTAGCAGACTTGGGAGATGAGCAGTTCTTC.

This clone was counted only a few times. This chain joins TRBV2 and TRBJ2-7; 8 bases map to TRBD2. Looked up from germline, CDR1 is SNHLY and CDR2 is FYNNEI. The CDR3 contains 17 residues. J lost 3 bases, V lost 3 bases, and 13 bases had no gene match. CDR3 in DNA: TGTGCCAGCAGTGAGTCACTAGCGGAGCCTCTCTTCTACGAGCAGTACTTC. Translation: CASSESLAEPLFYEQYF.

The V gene is TRBV5-6, the J gene TRBJ1-1, with 10 bases that match TRBD1. Per germline, CDR1 SGHDT and CDR2 YYEEEE. The length of the CDR3 is 14 residues. J gave up 3 bases and V 3 bases, and 2 bases lay outside the gene matches. CDR3 DNA: TGTGCCAGCAGCTCCGGGACAGGGGACACTGAAGCTTTCTTT. Translating it yields CASSSGTGDTEAFF.

The chain uses TRBV11-2 and TRBJ2-2; 8 bases align to TRBD1. J lost 1 base, V lost 0 bases, and 1 base had no gene match. In germline, CDR1 is SGHAT, CDR2 FQNNGV. This CDR3 has 16 residues. CDR3 coding DNA: TGTGCCAGCAGCTTAGAGGACAGGGTGAACACCGGGGAGCTGTTTTTT. Translating it yields CASSLEDRVNTGELFF.

The chain is built from TRBV13 and TRBJ1-3; the match to TRBD1 covers 8 bases. This CDR3 has 18 residues. V lost 5 bases and J lost 1; bases outside the gene matches: 13. Germline assignment: CDR1 PRHDT and CDR2 FYEKMQ (reference sequence). The CDR3 spells CASSPPSTGVKSGNTIYF. CDR3 DNA sequence: TGTGCCAGCAGCCCACCTTCGACAGGGGTCAAGTCTGGAAACACCATATATTTT.

This clone has more than one count but fewer than ten. The chain combines TRBV7-2 with TRBJ2-5, with a possible D match to TRBD1 (5 bases). The CDR3 length is 12 residues. Trimming stripped 3 bases from V and 4 bases from J, with 6 bases between. Per the germline V gene, CDR1 is SGHTA and CDR2 is FQGNSA. CDR3: CASSFRGETQYF. As DNA, the CDR3 is TGTGCCAGCAGCTTTAGGGGAGAGACCCAGTACTTC.

The gene calls are TRBV19 and TRBJ1-5; 8 bases align to TRBD1. CDR3 length equals 15 residues. Germline V lookup: CDR1 LNHDA, CDR2 SQIVND (reference sequence). Losses at the gene ends were 5 bases for V and 6 bases for J; bases not matched to a gene: 9. The CDR3 region is CASSAAGQGPQPQHF. Written as DNA, the CDR3 is TGTGCCAGTAGTGCTGCCGGACAGGGACCTCAGCCCCAGCATTTT. Together with reference TRBV19 and TRBJ1-5, the CDR3 gives the full variable domain: DGGITQSPKYLFRKEGQNVTLSCEQNLNHDAMYWYRQDPGQGLRLIYYSQIVNDFQKGDIAEGYSVSREKKESFPLTVTSAQKNPTAFYLCASSAAGQGPQPQHFGDGTRLSIL.

The rearrangement links TRBV4-3 to TRBJ2-3, with 9 bases aligning to TRBD2. Germline V gene sequence: CDR1 LGHNA, CDR2 YSLEER. The CDR3 is 16 residues long. The trim removed 1 base at V and 5 bases at J, leaving 7 bases unmatched. The CDR3 DNA follows: TGCGCCAGCAGCCAAGCTATAGCGGGAGCTGGAGATACGCAGTATTTT. Amino acid sequence: CASSQAIAGAGDTQYF.

This clone came up a few times. The V and J genes are TRBV29-1 and TRBJ2-1; 12 bases are a match to TRBD2. CDR1 and CDR2 from the germline V gene are SQVTM and ANQGSEA. Trimming cost V 5 bases and J 0 bases; bases outside gene matches: 17. There are 20 residues in the CDR3. The CDR3 coding sequence is TGCAGCGTTTCAGGGGCTAAACTAGCGGGAGGAAACAGCTCCTACAATGAGCAGTTCTTC. This translates into CSVSGAKLAGGNSSYNEQFF.

The chain employs TRBV5-4 and TRBJ2-5, with D possibly being TRBD2 (6 bases). The CDR3 is made up of 14 amino acids. The V gene's germline CDR1 is SGHNT and CDR2 YYREEE (reference sequence). V was clipped by 2 bases and J by 4 bases, with 12 bases between them. The CDR3 here is CASSLEVGGETQYF. In DNA form, the CDR3 reads TGTGCCAGCAGCTTAGAGGTGGGGGGAGAGACCCAGTACTTC.

V is TRBV7-2 and J is TRBJ1-3; 8 bases agree with TRBD1. Trimming at V came to 5 bases and at J to 0 bases, leaving 12 bases not matched to a gene. CDR1 and CDR2 from the germline V gene are SGHTA and FQGNSA. The CDR3 is 18 amino acids. CDR3 residues: CASSLNRTGPSSGNTIYF. For the CDR3, the DNA is TGTGCCAGCAGCCTAAACCGGACAGGGCCGAGCTCTGGAAACACCATATATTTT. Full variable domain (remainder filled in from reference TRBV7-2 and TRBJ1-3): GAGVSQSPSNKVTEKGKDVELRCDPISGHTALYWYRQSLGQGLEFLIYFQGNSAPDKSGLPSDRFSAERTGGSVSTLTIQRTQQEDSAVYLCASSLNRTGPSSGNTIYFGEGSWLTVV.

The V gene is TRBV13, the J gene TRBJ2-1; 9 bases are a match to TRBD2. V lost 5 bases and J lost 0; bases outside the gene matches: 5. Germline assignment: CDR1 PRHDT and CDR2 FYEKMQ (reference sequence). The CDR3 totals 16 residues. The CDR3 nucleotides are TGTGCCAGCAGCCCGCGGGAGGGGAGCTCCTACAATGAGCAGTTCTTC. Translating it yields CASSPREGSSYNEQFF.

The chain combines TRBV5-6 with TRBJ1-2, with unresolved D. Germline V gene lookup returns CDR1 SGHDT and CDR2 YYEEEE. The CDR3 contains 16 residues. With 3 bases removed from V and 6 bases from J, the gap between germline ends came to 21 bases. The CDR3 protein is CASSSQDYYGEHGYTF. The CDR3 DNA reads TGTGCCAGCAGCTCACAAGACTATTATGGCGAGCATGGCTACACCTTC.

The chain recombines TRBV9 with TRBJ2-3, with D unresolved. The germline V gene encodes CDR1 SGDLS and CDR2 YYNGEE. CDR3 length equals 14 residues. V gave up 7 bases and J gave up 3 bases, with 15 bases separating them. CDR3 in amino acids: CASSETPLTDTQYF. The CDR3 bases are TGTGCCAGCTCCGAGACTCCCTTGACAGATACGCAGTATTTT.

The chain has TRBV15 and TRBJ2-7; TRBD1 matches at 9 bases. The CDR3 is made up of 17 amino acids. V lost 5 bases to trimming and J lost 5 bases; unmatched junction nucleotides: 16. The germline gives CDR1 LNHNV, CDR2 YYDKDF (reference sequence). The CDR3 region has the DNA TGTGCCACCAGCCTACCCATACCTAGGGACAGGGTCGACGAGCAGTACTTC. Translated: CATSLPIPRDRVDEQYF.

The chain links TRBV2 to TRBJ1-1; D is perhaps TRBD1 (6 bases). V was clipped by 8 bases and J by 0 bases, with 16 bases between them. The CDR3 covers 15 residues. Germline V gene sequence: CDR1 SNHLY, CDR2 FYNNEI. This chain's CDR3 is CASHLGAPMNTEAFF. CDR3 in DNA: TGTGCCAGCCACCTGGGGGCACCGATGAACACTGAAGCTTTCTTT.

The chain couples TRBV4-2 to TRBJ2-7, with 7 bases aligning to TRBD1. The CDR3 has 14 residues. CDR1 LGHNA and CDR2 YNFKEQ come from the germline V gene. Trimming took 2 bases from V and 3 from J; bases not matched to a gene: 4. The CDR3 nucleotides are TGTGCCAGCAGCCAACGGACAGGCTTCTACGAGCAGTACTTC. Translating it yields CASSQRTGFYEQYF.

This clone was seen more than once but under ten times. The chain carries TRBV14 and TRBJ2-7, with D uncertain. CDR3 length equals 14 residues. The germline V gene has CDR1 SGHDN and CDR2 FVKESK. Deletions cut 1 base from V and 0 bases from J, with 7 bases between. CDR3 loop: CASSQVPSSYEQYF. CDR3 nucleotides: TGTGCCAGCAGCCAAGTCCCCTCCTCCTACGAGCAGTACTTC.

This clone was detected a few times. The chain uses TRBV6-6 and TRBJ2-5; TRBD2 aligns across 9 bases. CDR3 length: 15 residues. The V and J ends lost 2 bases and 4 bases, in that order; junction bases with no gene match: 5. Germline values: CDR1 MNHNY, CDR2 SVGAGI (reference sequence). The CDR3: CASSYKGLARETQYF. The DNA for the CDR3 is TGTGCCAGCAGTTACAAGGGACTAGCCCGAGAGACCCAGTACTTC.

The rearrangement uses TRBV28 and TRBJ2-1; TRBD2 is a possible D gene (7 bases). Looked up from germline, CDR1 is MDHEN and CDR2 is SYDVKM. This CDR3 has 16 residues. V gave up 5 bases and J gave up 6 bases, with 20 bases separating them. The CDR3 is CASSLSSGQGGNEQFF. In nucleotides, the CDR3 is TGTGCCAGCAGTCTTTCTAGCGGTCAAGGGGGCAATGAGCAGTTCTTC.

This clone came up a few times. The V call is TRBV10-1, the J call TRBJ2-7; 8 positions match TRBD1. The trim removed 6 bases at V and 6 bases at J, leaving 13 bases unmatched. CDR1 and CDR2 (germline): WNHNN, SYGVQD (reference sequence). CDR3 length: 15 amino acids. The CDR3 nucleotides read TGCGCCAGCAGCCCCGGACAGGGTTGTGTGTTCGAGCAGTACTTC. This sequence encodes CASSPGQGCVFEQYF.

The chain recombines TRBV7-8 with TRBJ2-7, with D uncertain. Germline V gene lookup returns CDR1 SGHVS and CDR2 FQNEAQ. This CDR3 is built from 15 residues. Trimming cost V 8 bases and J 3 bases, with 20 bases left between them. As DNA, the CDR3 is TGTGCCAGCGGCCGAGTCCTACCGACTGACTACGAGCAGTACTTC. Translation: CASGRVLPTDYEQYF. Full variable domain (missing parts from reference TRBV7-8 and TRBJ2-7): GAGVSQSPRYKVAKRGQDVALRCDPISGHVSLFWYQQALGQGPEFLTYFQNEAQLDKSGLPSDRFFAERPEGSVSTLKIQRTQQEDSAVYLCASGRVLPTDYEQYFGPGTRLTVT.

V usage is TRBV6-5 and J usage is TRBJ2-1; TRBD2 matches at 10 bases. With V trimmed by 0 bases and J by 7 bases, 6 bases remained unmatched. Germline CDR1 reads MNHEY; CDR2 reads SVGAGI. The CDR3 covers 16 residues. The CDR3, as DNA: TGTGCCAGCAGTTACTCAGCGCTAGCGGGAGAGAATGAGCAGTTCTTC. It encodes CASSYSALAGENEQFF.

V is TRBV9 and J is TRBJ2-7; perhaps TRBD1 as D (6 bases). Looked up from germline, CDR1 is SGDLS and CDR2 is YYNGEE. The CDR3 consists of 14 residues. V was shortened by 3 bases and J by 2 bases, with 12 bases between the two germline ends. As DNA, the CDR3 is TGTGCCAGCAGCGGCGGACAGCTTCCCTACGAGCAGTACTTC. Encoded protein: CASSGGQLPYEQYF.

The gene calls are TRBV7-9 and TRBJ1-2; D not certain. Germline assignment: CDR1 SEHNR and CDR2 FQNEAQ (reference sequence). CDR3 length: 15 residues. V shed 1 base and J shed 4 bases, with 13 bases lying between them. CDR3 residues: CASSLGDFTSYGYTF. CDR3 in DNA: TGTGCCAGCAGCTTAGGAGACTTTACCTCCTATGGCTACACCTTC. The entire variable domain, with the rest obtained from reference TRBV7-9 and TRBJ1-2, is as follows: DTGVSQNPRHKITKRGQNVTFRCDPISEHNRLYWYRQTLGQGPEFLTYFQNEAQLEKSRLLSDRFSAERPKGSFSTLEIQRTEQGDSAMYLCASSLGDFTSYGYTFGSGTRLTVV.